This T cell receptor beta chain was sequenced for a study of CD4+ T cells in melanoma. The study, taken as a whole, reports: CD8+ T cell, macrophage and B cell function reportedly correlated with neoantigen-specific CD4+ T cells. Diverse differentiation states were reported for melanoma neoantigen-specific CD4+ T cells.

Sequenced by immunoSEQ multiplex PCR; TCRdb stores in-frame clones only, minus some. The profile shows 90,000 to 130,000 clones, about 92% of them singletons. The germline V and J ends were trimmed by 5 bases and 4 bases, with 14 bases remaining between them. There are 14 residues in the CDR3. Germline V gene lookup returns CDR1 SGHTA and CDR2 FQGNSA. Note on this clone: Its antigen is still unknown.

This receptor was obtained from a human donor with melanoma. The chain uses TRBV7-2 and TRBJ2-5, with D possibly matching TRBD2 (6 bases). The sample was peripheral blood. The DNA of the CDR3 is TGTGCCAGCAGCCTCTTCGGGAGACGAGAGACCCAGTACTTC. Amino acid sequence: CASSLFGRRETQYF.